Given below is one TCR beta chain in context. The V and J ends lost 1 base and 2 bases respectively, with 6 bases between them. The germline V gene encodes CDR1 LGHNT and CDR2 FRNRAP. The CDR3 consists of 14 residues. These data originate in a study of T cell changes during pregnancy in multiple sclerosis. Clones were sequenced by immunoSEQ multiplex PCR, and TCRdb holds only the in-frame ones, with some missing. The sample lists 45,000 to 60,000 clones; over 80% were seen once. This material consisted of CD4+ T cells from peripheral blood mononuclear cells, taken in the third trimester of pregnancy. The receptor was isolated from a female donor with multiple sclerosis, enrolled in a pregnancy study. This chain links TRBV12-5 with TRBJ2-1; the D is unclear. Written as DNA, the CDR3 is TGTGCTAGTGGTTTGGGGGCGACCTACAATGAGCAGTTCTTC. Encoded protein: CASGLGATYNEQFF.